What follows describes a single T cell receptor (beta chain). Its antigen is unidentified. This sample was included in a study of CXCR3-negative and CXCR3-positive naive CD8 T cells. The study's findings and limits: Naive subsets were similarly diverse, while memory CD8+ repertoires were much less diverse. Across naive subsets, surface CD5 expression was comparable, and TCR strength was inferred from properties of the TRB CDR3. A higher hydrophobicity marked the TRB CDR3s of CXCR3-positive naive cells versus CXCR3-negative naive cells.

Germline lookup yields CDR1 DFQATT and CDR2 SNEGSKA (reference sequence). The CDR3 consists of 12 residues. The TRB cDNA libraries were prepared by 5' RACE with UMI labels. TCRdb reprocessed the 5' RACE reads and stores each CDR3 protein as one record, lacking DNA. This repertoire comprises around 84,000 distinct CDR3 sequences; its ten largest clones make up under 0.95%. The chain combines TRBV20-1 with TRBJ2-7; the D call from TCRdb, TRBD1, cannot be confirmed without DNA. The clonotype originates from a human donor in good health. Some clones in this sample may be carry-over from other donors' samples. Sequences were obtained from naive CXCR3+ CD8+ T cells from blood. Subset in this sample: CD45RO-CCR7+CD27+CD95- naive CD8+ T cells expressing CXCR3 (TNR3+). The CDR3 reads CSARGQSYEQYF.